The entry below describes one T cell receptor (beta chain). What it binds is not known. The investigators amplified TCR beta CDR3 regions from RNA transcripts. In the first-round RT-PCR of the TCR CDR3, the HTBI primer set was used. TCRdb analysed the multiplex PCR reads with MiXCR anew, one entry per CDR3 protein. The repertoire consists of roughly 420,000 distinct CDR3 sequences, with less than 20% occurring once and the leading ten covering around an eighth. The data stem from a study of T cells in Graves' hyperthyroidism and ophthalmopathy. Per germline, CDR1 SNHLY and CDR2 FYNNEI. CDR3 length: 14 residues. Trimming took 8 bases from V and 3 from J; bases not matched to a gene: 8. The study, taken as a whole, reports: Most thyroid clonotypes expanded above 0.001 were also detected in blood. It was a median around seven months before onset that the model predicted ophthalmopathy.

Patients aged 18 to 65 had newly diagnosed hyperthyroidism that had lasted under 2 months. The rearrangement links TRBV2 to TRBJ2-7, with 9 bases matching TRBD2. The source of this sequence is a woman aged 18-35 years with Graves' hyperthyroidism. The material sequenced was blood. The DNA of the CDR3 is TGTGCCAGCCGACAAGCGGGGGGTAACTACGAGCAGTACTTC. Its translation is CASRQAGGNYEQYF. The full variable domain, its missing parts supplied by reference TRBV2 and TRBJ2-7, is EPEVTQTPSHQVTQMGQEVILRCVPISNHLYFYWYRQILGQKVEFLVSFYNNEISEKSEIFDDQFSVERPDGSNFTLKIRSTKLEDSAMYFCASRQAGGNYEQYFGPGTRLTVT.